This T cell receptor (beta chain) derives from a study of blood T cells in healthy people across ages. A sample-barcoded 5' primer and a J-beta primer mix were used in a second PCR of about 7 to 12 cycles. TCRdb redid the calling of the 5' RACE reads with MiXCR, one entry per CDR3 protein. The sample contains roughly 550,000 distinct CDR3 sequences, 24% of which appear only once. The germline V and J ends were trimmed by 0 bases and 0 bases, with 9 bases remaining between them. The CDR3 runs 16 residues. CDR1 and CDR2 (germline): MNHEY, SVGAGI. Isolating PBMCs gave at least 6 million of these cells per sample. This clonotype was seen only a few times. The sample was also linked to a second study, of T cells of mothers and their children. From that paper: Random nucleotides (2-4) and sample barcodes were added by the M1S primer used in the second PCR.

The source material was blood. The rearrangement joins TRBV6-5 to TRBJ2-4; D ambiguous. This clonotype was obtained from a boy between 10 and 17 years old in good health. For the CDR3, the DNA is TGTGCCAGCAGTTACTCTGCCAGCTTAGCCAAAAACATTCAGTACTTC. Its protein product is CASSYSASLAKNIQYF.